This TCR beta chain was obtained from a study of blood T cell repertoires in COVID-19. Data came from immunoSEQ multiplex PCR; TCRdb stores just in-frame clones and leaves some out. In the table there are fewer than 350,000 clones, approximately 91% of which are singletons. Germline CDR1 is MNHEY and CDR2 is SVGAGI. The CDR3 length is 14 residues. The ends lost 6 bases at V and 6 bases at J; junction bases unmatched: 8. The chain joins TRBV6-5 to TRBJ1-2; TRBD1 aligns across 9 bases. The clonotype originates from a man between 60 and 75 years old who had recovered from COVID-19. The sample taken for sequencing was PBMCs or T cells enriched from blood (not recorded which). The CDR3 sequence: CASSLTGGVDGYTF. CDR3 DNA sequence: TGTGCCAGCAGCCTGACAGGGGGGGTCGATGGCTACACCTTC.